This record covers a single TCR beta chain. The sample is drawn from a study of blood T cell repertoires in COVID-19. Study-level information: Acute-phase and convalescent COVID-19 samples originated in the United States, Italy and Spain. T cells, B-cell-depleted T cells, or PBMCs supplied cDNA or gDNA.

The CDR3 spans 13 residues. Germline V gene sequence: CDR1 MDHEN, CDR2 SYDVKM. V lost 9 bases and J lost 3; bases outside the gene matches: 4. In the authors' methods: By means of reference gene primer amplification, nucleated cell counts were estimated. The method was immunoSEQ multiplex PCR; TCRdb's version includes in-frame clones alone and lacks a portion of them. The DNA gave D and trimming, while V, J and clone size come from that table. The data contain 60,000 to 85,000 clones, over 70% of them singletons. The sample taken for sequencing was peripheral blood. The sequence was obtained from a man between 65 and 80 years old with acute or convalescent COVID-19. The J gene is TRBJ2-7, the V gene TRBV28; the match to TRBD2 covers 11 bases. DNA for the CDR3: TGTGCCAGTAGACTAGCGGGAATCTACGAGCAGTACTTC. The encoded protein is CASRLAGIYEQYF.